This TCR beta chain appears in the sequencing data of a study of shared clonotypes between healthy human individuals. Assay runs were performed at deep level. The assay was immunoSEQ multiplex PCR, and TCRdb's table has in-frame clones only and misses some. The profile shows about 2.4 million clones, 93% of them singletons. This clone was recorded once. The germline V gene has CDR1 LNHNV and CDR2 YYDKDF (reference sequence). V lost 0 bases and J lost 5, with 13 bases in between. The CDR3 is 15 residues long. Sequenced input: naive CD4+ T cells from PBMCs. Subset meaning: CD45RA+ positively selected. The source is a man younger than 30 in good health. Some clones in this sample may be carry-over from other donors' samples. This chain links TRBV15 with TRBJ1-2; D remains ambiguous. CDR3 coding DNA: TGTGCCACCAGCAGAGATTCGGGGAATGGGTATGGCTACACCTTC. It encodes CATSRDSGNGYGYTF.